This TCR beta chain was recorded in a study of blood T cell repertoires in COVID-19. The overall study: The United States, Italy and Spain were the sources of the acute and convalescent COVID-19 samples. Nucleic acid was either cDNA or gDNA, and it came from T cells, B-cell-depleted T cells, or PBMCs.

CDR3 size: 15 residues. Looked up from germline, CDR1 is KGHSH and CDR2 is LQKENI. The V segment lost 1 base and the J segment 2 bases; nucleotides outside the gene matches: 4. As originally analysed: Amplifying reference gene primers gave estimates of nucleated cell counts. TCRdb's copy holds only in-frame clones and misses some; the assay was immunoSEQ multiplex PCR. V and J calls plus clone size are reproduced from that table; the DNA served to infer D and trimming. Of about 84,000 clones in the sample, 90% to 95% were seen once. Sequencing used peripheral blood. The sequence was obtained from a human donor with active COVID-19. The donor label of this sample is uncertain. The chain recombines TRBV18 with TRBJ2-7, with 8 nucleotides matching TRBD1. As DNA, the CDR3 is TGTGCCAGCTCACCACAGGTACAGGGGGCCTACGAGCAGTACTTC. As protein: CASSPQVQGAYEQYF.